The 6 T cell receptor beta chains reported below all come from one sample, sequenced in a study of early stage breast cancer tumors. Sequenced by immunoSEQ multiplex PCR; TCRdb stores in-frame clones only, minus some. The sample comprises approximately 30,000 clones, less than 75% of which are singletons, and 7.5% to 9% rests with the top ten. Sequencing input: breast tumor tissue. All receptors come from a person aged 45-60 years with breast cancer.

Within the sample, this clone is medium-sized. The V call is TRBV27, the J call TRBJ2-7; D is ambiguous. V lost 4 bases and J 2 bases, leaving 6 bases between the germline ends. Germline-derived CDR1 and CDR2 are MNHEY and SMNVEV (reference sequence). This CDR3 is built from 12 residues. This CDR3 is CASSSTPYEQYF. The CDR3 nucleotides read TGTGCCAGCAGTTCGACTCCCTACGAGCAGTACTTC.

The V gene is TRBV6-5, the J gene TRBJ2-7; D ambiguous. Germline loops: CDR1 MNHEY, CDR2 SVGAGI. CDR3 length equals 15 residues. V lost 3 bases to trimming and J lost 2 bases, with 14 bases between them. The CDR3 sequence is CASSYIAQSAYEQYF. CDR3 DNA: TGTGCCAGCAGTTATATTGCACAGTCGGCCTACGAGCAGTACTTC.

This CDR3 is CASSLTANTGELFF. The CDR3, as DNA: TGTGCCAGCAGTTTAACCGCGAACACCGGGGAGCTGTTTTTT. The chain recombines TRBV27 with TRBJ2-2; no definite D call. The germline V gene encodes CDR1 MNHEY and CDR2 SMNVEV (reference sequence). V was cut by 2 bases and J by 0 bases, with 4 bases left in between. This CDR3 contains 14 residues.

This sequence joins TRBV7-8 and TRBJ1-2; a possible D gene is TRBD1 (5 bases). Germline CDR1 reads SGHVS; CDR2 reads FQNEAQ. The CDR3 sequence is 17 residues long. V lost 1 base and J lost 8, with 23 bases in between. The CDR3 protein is CASSLDGGVKVLSGYTF. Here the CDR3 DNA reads TGTGCCAGCAGCTTAGATGGGGGGGTTAAGGTGCTAAGCGGCTACACCTTC.

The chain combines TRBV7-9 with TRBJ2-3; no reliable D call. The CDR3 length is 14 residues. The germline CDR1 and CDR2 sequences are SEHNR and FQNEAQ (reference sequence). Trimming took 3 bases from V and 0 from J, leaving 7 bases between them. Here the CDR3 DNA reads TGTGCCAGCAGCTTCAGTGCGAGCACAGATACGCAGTATTTT. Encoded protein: CASSFSASTDTQYF.

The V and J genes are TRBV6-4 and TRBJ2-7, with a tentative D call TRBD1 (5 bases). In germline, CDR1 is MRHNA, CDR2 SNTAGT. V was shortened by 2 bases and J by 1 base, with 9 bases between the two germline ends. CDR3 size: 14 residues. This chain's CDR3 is CASSDRGRSYEQYF. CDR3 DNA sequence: TGTGCCAGCAGTGACAGGGGTCGGTCCTACGAGCAGTACTTC.